This is a list of T cell receptor beta chains from one sample in a study of T cell repertoires in cytomegalovirus infection. One entry per CDR3 protein results from TCRdb running MiXCR on the reads. The sample contains roughly 230,000 distinct CDR3 sequences, approximately 22% of which appear only once. The specimen sequenced was CD8+ T cells from PBMCs. The receptors come from a human donor in good health (CMV status not recorded). Some clones in this sample may be carry-over from other donors' samples. The CDR3 runs from the conserved cysteine through the conserved F or W. The D gene is left open where the match is weak.

TRBJ1-4 | TRBV7-9 | . | CASSPGEKLFF
TRBJ2-2 | TRBV11-2 | TRBD2 | CASSSAGGNTGELFF
TRBJ2-3 | TRBV5-1 | TRBD1 | CASKGAASTDTQYF
TRBJ2-5 | TRBV6-1 | TRBD1 | CASSSGQGNQETQYF
TRBJ2-2 | TRBV7-9 | . | CASSPRTSTGELFF
TRBJ1-1 | TRBV7-9 | . | CASSFVGNTEAFF
TRBJ2-2 | TRBV13 | TRBD1 | CASSLEGQPRGTGELFF
TRBJ2-1 | TRBV12-3/TRBV12-4 | . | CATHRSSYNEQFF
TRBJ2-1 | TRBV19 | TRBD2 | CASSIGTNNEQFF
TRBJ2-7 | TRBV27 | TRBD1 | CASSFAQGAWEQYF
TRBJ1-2 | TRBV7-6 | . | CASSPARAGEGDYGYTF
TRBJ1-2 | TRBV7-9 | . | CASILTTTGYGYTF
TRBJ1-1 | TRBV6-5 | . | CASSYSQNTEAFF
TRBJ1-1 | TRBV11-2 | . | CASSDTMNTEAFF
TRBJ2-7 | TRBV7-2 | . | CASSPTAGFSEQYF
TRBJ1-4 | TRBV5-1 | . | CASSFQGTNEKLFF
TRBJ2-2 | TRBV28 | . | CASSFATVPETNTGELFF
TRBJ2-5 | TRBV29-1 | TRBD2 | CSVGDYATQYF
TRBJ1-5 | TRBV2 | . | CASSDPANQPQHF
TRBJ2-2 | TRBV11-2 | . | CASSLYLSPGELFF
TRBJ2-1 | TRBV7-6 | TRBD2 | CASSQGLAGYNEQFF
TRBJ1-2 | TRBV29-1 | . | CSVLGQGPYGYTF
TRBJ2-5 | TRBV7-8 | . | CASVSPDSQETQYF
TRBJ2-1 | TRBV20-1 | . | CSLDTVLFNEQFF
TRBJ1-5 | TRBV28 | . | CASSLLLGDQPQHF